This record covers a single T cell receptor beta chain. Its antigen is currently unknown. The entry originates in a study of tissue T cells after allogeneic stem cell transplantation. Looking at the study overall: Adult allogeneic hematopoietic cell transplant recipients with steroid-refractory graft-versus-host disease were prospectively enrolled for research autopsy. Patients with graft-versus-host disease had grafts: four unmodified, three CD34-selected and T-cell-depleted. Several lines of graft-versus-host disease therapy were given to all patients, all with gastrointestinal involvement.

Study results and caveats: Motif-based clustering found tissue-specific repertoire signatures shared across patients, though few clones were shared.

Profiled with immunoSEQ multiplex PCR; TCRdb holds only in-frame clones, not every one. Among approximately 30,000 clones listed, 85% were seen once. The sequence came from a woman aged 18-49 years who later had graft-versus-host disease after an allogeneic stem cell transplant. Sequencing used blood, obtained before transplantation.

CDR3 nucleotides: TGTGCCAGCTCACCACCGGGCAGGGATCTTGGGAATGAGCAGTTCTTC. This encodes CASSPPGRDLGNEQFF. The V call is TRBV18, the J call TRBJ2-1; D perhaps matches TRBD1 (5 bases). Between the trimmed V and J ends, which lost 0 bases and 7 bases, there was a span of 16 bases. Per the germline V gene, CDR1 is KGHSH and CDR2 is LQKENI. The CDR3 totals 16 residues.